Given below is one T cell receptor beta chain in context. The antigen it binds to is not known. No much larger clone is present one base from it, and per-base qualities are unavailable. This entry belongs to a study of blood T cell repertoires in COVID-19 (dated by TCRdb to 2019 to 2021). Looking at the study overall: Collaborator samples came from the United States, Italy and Spain and covered acute and convalescent phases of COVID-19. The prospective study material was composed of cDNA or gDNA derived from T cells, B-cell-depleted T cells, or PBMCs. Deeply sampled blood TCRbeta repertoires from subjects exposed to, actively infected with, or recovered from COVID-19 were included in the dataset. The repertoires were released in a freely available public database meant as a resource for research on the immune response to SARS-CoV-2. Samples came from the ongoing ImmuneRACE study (first 160 participants) plus 1,254 subjects from 6 global collaborators. Sample metadata almost always included a de-identified subject ID, COVID-19 status, age in years and sex. HLA class I and class II types, where available, came from metadata supplied by the sample provider rather than from assay-based typing.

Study-level results and caveats: The amount of clinical and demographic metadata varied by source and participant and was provided uncurated.

TCRbeta CDR3 regions were amplified from genomic DNA by means of the immunoSEQ Assay, a bias-controlled multiplex PCR. On the authors' methods: The number of nucleated cells in each sample was estimated from the amplification of reference gene primers within the assay. To quantify the absolute abundance of each unique TCRbeta CDR3 rearrangement, sequence reads were collapsed and filtered. For each sample, productive Simpson clonality was calculated as the square root of Simpson's diversity index across productive rearrangements. TCRdb limited this immuneACCESS table to in-frame rearrangements with V and J called. A share of clones is missing; checked studies link under half to unresolved V genes, and the rest is unexplained. From that table come the V and J calls and clone size; the DNA was used to work out D and trimming. This sample is represented by some 300,000 clones; about 90% of them were singletons. The top ten constitute approximately 2.9% of the sample.

CDR1 and CDR2 (MDHEN, SYDVKM) derive from the germline V gene. From V the trimming removes 3 bases and from J it removes 5 bases, while the gene matches leave 5 bases of the junction unaccounted for. From the cysteine through the phenylalanine, the CDR3 covers 14 amino acids. This entry keeps only the CDR3 DNA: 42 bases, framed from base 1. Enrolling through a virtual design, the prospective study's participants ranged in age from about 18 to 100 years and lived across 20 to 30 United States geographic areas. To assign participants to cohorts, the prospective study relied on clinical history that participants themselves reported in a screening survey and a study questionnaire. Exposed participants were defined as having been in contact with someone with a PCR-confirmed or clinician-diagnosed COVID-19 case within 2 weeks of study entry. In the prospective study, whole blood, serum and a nasopharyngeal or oropharyngeal swab were collected from each participant by mobile phlebotomists. Over an approximately 2-month period, participants in the prospective study had the option of providing additional blood draws and questionnaires. Before DNA extraction, prospective study blood samples were shipped either frozen or at room temperature.

The sequence joins TRBV28 to TRBJ1-2, with 8 junctional bases fitting TRBD1. This receptor was identified in a woman aged 50 to 65 who had been exposed to COVID-19. The material sequenced was PBMCs or T cells enriched from blood (not recorded which). The sequenced DNA: TGTGCCAGCAGTTTTGGGACAGGCGCGTATGGCTACACCTTC. Translated, it gives CASSFGTGAYGYTF.